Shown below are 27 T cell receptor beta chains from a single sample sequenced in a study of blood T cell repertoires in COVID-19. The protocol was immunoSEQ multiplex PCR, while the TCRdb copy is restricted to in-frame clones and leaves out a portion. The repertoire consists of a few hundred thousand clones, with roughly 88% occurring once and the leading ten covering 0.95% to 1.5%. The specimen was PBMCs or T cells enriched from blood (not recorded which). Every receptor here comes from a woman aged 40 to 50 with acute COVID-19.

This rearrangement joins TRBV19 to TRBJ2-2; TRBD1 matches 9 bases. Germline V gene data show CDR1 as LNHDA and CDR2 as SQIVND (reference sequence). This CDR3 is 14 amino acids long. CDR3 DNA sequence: TGTGCAGATATGGACAGGGGTGACACCGGGGAGCTGTTTTTT. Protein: CADMDRGDTGELFF.

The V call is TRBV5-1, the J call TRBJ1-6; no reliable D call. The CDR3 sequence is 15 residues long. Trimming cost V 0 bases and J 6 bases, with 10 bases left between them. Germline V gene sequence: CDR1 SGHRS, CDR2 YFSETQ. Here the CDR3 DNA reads TGCGCCAGCAGCTTGGGTAGCGGGAGTAATTCACCCCTCCACTTT. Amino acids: CASSLGSGSNSPLHF.

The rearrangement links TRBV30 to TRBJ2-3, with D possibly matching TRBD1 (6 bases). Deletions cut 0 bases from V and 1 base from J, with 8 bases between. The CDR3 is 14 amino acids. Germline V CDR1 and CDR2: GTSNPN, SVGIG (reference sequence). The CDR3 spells CAWSVKGGTDTQYF. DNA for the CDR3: TGTGCCTGGAGTGTAAAGGGGGGCACAGATACGCAGTATTTT. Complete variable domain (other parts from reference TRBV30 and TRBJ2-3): SQTIHQWPATLVQPVGSPLSLECTVEGTSNPNLYWYRQAAGRGLQLLFYSVGIGQISSEVPQNLSASRPQDRQFILSSKKLLLSDSGFYLCAWSVKGGTDTQYFGPGTRLTVL.

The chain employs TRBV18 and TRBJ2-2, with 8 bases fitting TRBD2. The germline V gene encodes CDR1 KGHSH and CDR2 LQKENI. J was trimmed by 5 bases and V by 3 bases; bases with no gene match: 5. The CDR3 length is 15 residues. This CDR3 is CASSPPGLGTGELFF. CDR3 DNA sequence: TGTGCCAGCTCACCCCCGGGACTAGGAACCGGGGAGCTGTTTTTT.

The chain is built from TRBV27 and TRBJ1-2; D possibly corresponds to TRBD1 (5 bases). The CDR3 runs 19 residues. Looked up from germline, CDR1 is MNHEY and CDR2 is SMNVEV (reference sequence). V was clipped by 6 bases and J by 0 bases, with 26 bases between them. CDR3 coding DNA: TGTGCCAGCAGGCGACGTTTTGGGGCATGGGGCCAAACTAACTATGGCTACACCTTC. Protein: CASRRRFGAWGQTNYGYTF.

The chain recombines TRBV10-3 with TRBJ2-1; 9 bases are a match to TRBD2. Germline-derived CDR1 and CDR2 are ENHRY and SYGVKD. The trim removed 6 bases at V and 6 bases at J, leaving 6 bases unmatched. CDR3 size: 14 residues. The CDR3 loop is CAIRISGRSNEQFF. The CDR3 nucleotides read TGTGCCATCAGAATAAGCGGGAGGTCCAATGAGCAGTTCTTC.

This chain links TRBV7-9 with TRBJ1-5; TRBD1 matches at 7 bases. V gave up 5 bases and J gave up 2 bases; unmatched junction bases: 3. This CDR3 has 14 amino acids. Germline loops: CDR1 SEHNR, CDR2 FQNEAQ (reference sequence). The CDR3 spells CASSRDRGNQPQHF. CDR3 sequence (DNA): TGTGCCAGCAGCCGCGACAGGGGCAATCAGCCCCAGCATTTT.

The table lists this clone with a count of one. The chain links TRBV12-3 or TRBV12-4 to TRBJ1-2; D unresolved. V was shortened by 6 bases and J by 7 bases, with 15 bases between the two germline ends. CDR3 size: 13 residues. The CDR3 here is CASSLGRAGGYTF. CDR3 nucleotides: TGTGCCAGCAGCTTGGGGAGGGCTGGTGGCTACACCTTC.

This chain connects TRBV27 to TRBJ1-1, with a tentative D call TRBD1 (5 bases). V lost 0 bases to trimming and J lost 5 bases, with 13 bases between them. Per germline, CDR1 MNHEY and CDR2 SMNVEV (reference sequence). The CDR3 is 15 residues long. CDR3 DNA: TGTGCCAGCAGTTTATCTGCAGGGTTAGGGACTGAAGCTTTCTTT. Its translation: CASSLSAGLGTEAFF.

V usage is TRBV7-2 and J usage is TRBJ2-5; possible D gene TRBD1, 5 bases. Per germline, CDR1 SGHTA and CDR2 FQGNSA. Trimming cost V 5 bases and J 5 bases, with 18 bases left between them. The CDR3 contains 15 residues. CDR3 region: CASSPYRISWETQYF. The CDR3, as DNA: TGTGCCAGCAGCCCCTACAGGATTTCGTGGGAGACCCAGTACTTC.

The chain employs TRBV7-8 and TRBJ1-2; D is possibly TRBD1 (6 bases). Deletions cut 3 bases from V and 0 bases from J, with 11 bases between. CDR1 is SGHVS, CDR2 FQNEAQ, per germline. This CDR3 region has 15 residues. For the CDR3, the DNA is TGTGCCAGCAGCTTTGCCGGGACAACTAACTATGGCTACACCTTC. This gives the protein CASSFAGTTNYGYTF.

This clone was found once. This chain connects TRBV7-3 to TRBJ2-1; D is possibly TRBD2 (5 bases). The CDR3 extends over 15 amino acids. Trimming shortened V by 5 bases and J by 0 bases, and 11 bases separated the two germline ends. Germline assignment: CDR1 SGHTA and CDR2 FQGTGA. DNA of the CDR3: TGTGCCAGCAGCCGGGGAGCGGCCTCCTACAATGAGCAGTTCTTC. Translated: CASSRGAASYNEQFF.

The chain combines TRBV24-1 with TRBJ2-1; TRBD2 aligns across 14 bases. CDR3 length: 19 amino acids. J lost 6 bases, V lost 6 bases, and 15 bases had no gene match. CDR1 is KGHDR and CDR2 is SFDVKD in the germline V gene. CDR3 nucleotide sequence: TGTGCCACCAGTTACGGGACTAGCGGGAGCTACAGGGACTCCAATGAGCAGTTCTTC. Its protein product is CATSYGTSGSYRDSNEQFF.

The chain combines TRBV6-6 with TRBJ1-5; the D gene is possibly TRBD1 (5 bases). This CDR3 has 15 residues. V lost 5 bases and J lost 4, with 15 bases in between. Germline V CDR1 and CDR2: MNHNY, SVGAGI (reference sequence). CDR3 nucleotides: TGTGCCAGCAGTCCCCCACAGGCCCTAAATCAGCCCCAGCATTTT. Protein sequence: CASSPPQALNQPQHF.

Here the CDR3 DNA reads TGTGCCAGCAGTGATACAGCCCAAAATTCACCCCTCCACTTT. This encodes CASSDTAQNSPLHF. The chain combines TRBV2 with TRBJ1-6; no firm D call. V lost 3 bases, J lost 7 bases, and 10 bases lay in between. The CDR3 length is 14 residues. Germline CDR1 is SNHLY and CDR2 is FYNNEI. Full variable domain (missing parts from reference TRBV2 and TRBJ1-6): EPEVTQTPSHQVTQMGQEVILRCVPISNHLYFYWYRQILGQKVEFLVSFYNNEISEKSEIFDDQFSVERPDGSNFTLKIRSTKLEDSAMYFCASSDTAQNSPLHFGNGTRLTVT.

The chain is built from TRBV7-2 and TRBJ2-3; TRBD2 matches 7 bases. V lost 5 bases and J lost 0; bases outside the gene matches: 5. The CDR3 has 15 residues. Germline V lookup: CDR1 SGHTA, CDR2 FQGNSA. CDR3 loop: CASSETSVSTDTQYF. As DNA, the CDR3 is TGTGCCAGCAGCGAAACTAGCGTGAGCACAGATACGCAGTATTTT.

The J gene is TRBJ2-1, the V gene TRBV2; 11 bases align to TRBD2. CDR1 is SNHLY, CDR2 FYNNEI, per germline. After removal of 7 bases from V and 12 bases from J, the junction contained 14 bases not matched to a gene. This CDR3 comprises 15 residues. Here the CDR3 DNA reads TGTGCCAGCATGGGGACTAGCGGTTCCCTCTTCGGGCAGTTCTTC. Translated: CASMGTSGSLFGQFF.

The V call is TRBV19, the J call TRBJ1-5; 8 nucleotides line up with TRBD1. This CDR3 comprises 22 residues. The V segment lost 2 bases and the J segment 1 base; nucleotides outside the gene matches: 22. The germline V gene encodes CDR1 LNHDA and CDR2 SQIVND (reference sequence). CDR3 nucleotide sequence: TGTGCCAGTAGTATAAGGAGTTTCCGGGACAGGCGCGAGTTCCCCAGCAATCAGCCCCAGCATTTT. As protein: CASSIRSFRDRREFPSNQPQHF.

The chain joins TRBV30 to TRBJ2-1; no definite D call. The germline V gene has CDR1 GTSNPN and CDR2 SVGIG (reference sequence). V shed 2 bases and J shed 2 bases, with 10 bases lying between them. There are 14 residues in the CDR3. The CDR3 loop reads CAWSFPGPYNEQFF. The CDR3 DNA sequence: TGTGCCTGGAGTTTTCCCGGTCCCTACAATGAGCAGTTCTTC.

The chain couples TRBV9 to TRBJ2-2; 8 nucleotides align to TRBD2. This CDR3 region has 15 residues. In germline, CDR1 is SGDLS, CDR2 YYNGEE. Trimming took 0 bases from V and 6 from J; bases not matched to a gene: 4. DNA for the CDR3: TGTGCCAGCAGCGTAGCCAGCGGGAGTGCCGGGGAGCTGTTTTTT. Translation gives CASSVASGSAGELFF.

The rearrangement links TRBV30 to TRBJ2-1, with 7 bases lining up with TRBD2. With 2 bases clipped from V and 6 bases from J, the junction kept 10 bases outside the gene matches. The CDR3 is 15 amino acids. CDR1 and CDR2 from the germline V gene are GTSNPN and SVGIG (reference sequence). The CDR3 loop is CAWSLLAGASNEQFF. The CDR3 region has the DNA TGTGCCTGGAGTTTACTTGCGGGAGCATCCAATGAGCAGTTCTTC. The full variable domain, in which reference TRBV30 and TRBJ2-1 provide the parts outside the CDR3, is SQTIHQWPATLVQPVGSPLSLECTVEGTSNPNLYWYRQAAGRGLQLLFYSVGIGQISSEVPQNLSASRPQDRQFILSSKKLLLSDSGFYLCAWSLLAGASNEQFFGPGTRLTVL.

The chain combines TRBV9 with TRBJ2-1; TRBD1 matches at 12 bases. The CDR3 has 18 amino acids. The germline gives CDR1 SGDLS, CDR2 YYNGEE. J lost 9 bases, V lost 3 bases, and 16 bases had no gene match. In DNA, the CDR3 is TGTGCCAGCAGCGCCGGTGGGCGGCCGGGACAGGGGGCAGGTGAGCAGTTCTTC. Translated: CASSAGGRPGQGAGEQFF. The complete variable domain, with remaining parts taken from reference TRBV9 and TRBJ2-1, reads DSGVTQTPKHLITATGQRVTLRCSPRSGDLSVYWYQQSLDQGLQFLIQYYNGEERAKGNILERFSAQQFPDLHSELNLSSLELGDSALYFCASSAGGRPGQGAGEQFFGPGTRLTVL.

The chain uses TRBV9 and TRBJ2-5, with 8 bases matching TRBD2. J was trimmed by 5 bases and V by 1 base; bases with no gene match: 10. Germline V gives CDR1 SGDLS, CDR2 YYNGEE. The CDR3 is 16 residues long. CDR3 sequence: CASSVRREATGETQYF. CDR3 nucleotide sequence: TGTGCCAGCAGCGTACGGCGGGAGGCTACAGGGGAGACCCAGTACTTC.

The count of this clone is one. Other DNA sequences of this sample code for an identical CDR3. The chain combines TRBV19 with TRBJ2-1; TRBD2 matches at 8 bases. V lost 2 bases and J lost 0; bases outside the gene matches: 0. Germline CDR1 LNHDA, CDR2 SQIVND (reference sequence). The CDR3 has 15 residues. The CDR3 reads CASSISGSSYNEQFF. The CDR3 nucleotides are TGTGCCAGTAGTATAAGCGGGAGCTCCTACAATGAGCAGTTCTTC.

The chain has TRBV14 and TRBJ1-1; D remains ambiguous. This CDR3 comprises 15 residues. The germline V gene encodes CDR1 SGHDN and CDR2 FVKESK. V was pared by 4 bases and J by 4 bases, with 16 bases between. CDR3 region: CASSLMSEPGTEAFF. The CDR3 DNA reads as TGTGCCAGCAGCCTAATGTCTGAACCAGGCACTGAAGCTTTCTTT.

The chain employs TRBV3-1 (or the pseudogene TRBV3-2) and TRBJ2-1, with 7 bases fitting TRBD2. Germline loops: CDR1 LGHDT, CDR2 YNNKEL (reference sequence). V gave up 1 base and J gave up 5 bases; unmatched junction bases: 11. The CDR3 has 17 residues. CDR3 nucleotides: TGTGCCAGCAGCCAAGCTGGGTGGGACTATAACAACAATGAGCAGTTCTTC. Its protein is CASSQAGWDYNNNEQFF.

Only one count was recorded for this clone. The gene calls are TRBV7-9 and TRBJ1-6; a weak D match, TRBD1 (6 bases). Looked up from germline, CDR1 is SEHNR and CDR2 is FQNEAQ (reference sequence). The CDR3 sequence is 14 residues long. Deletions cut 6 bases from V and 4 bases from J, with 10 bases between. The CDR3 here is CASRPTGYNSPLHF. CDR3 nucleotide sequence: TGTGCCAGCAGACCCACAGGGTATAATTCACCCCTCCACTTT.